The following is a T cell receptor beta chain sequence with its context. The CDR3 runs to 15 residues. V shed 10 bases, J shed 0 bases, and the junction held 9 bases outside the gene matches. Germline V lookup: CDR1 LNHDA, CDR2 SQIVND (reference sequence). The data derive from a study of blood T cell repertoires in COVID-19. Only in-frame clones appear in the TCRdb table, and some are missing; sequencing was by immunoSEQ multiplex PCR. The sample has roughly 300,000 clones; around 86% are singletons. In terms of age and location, participants ranged from roughly 18 to 90 years and lived in about two dozen US areas.

This clonotype originated in a woman aged 40-49 years with acute COVID-19. Sequenced input: PBMCs or T cells enriched from blood (not recorded which). The chain has TRBV19 and TRBJ1-5, with 7 bases that match TRBD1. Here the CDR3 DNA reads TGTGCCACCCGGGACAGAACTTATAGCAATCAGCCCCAGCATTTT. This sequence encodes CATRDRTYSNQPQHF. Using reference TRBV19 and TRBJ1-5 for the parts outside the CDR3, the full variable domain is DGGITQSPKYLFRKEGQNVTLSCEQNLNHDAMYWYRQDPGQGLRLIYYSQIVNDFQKGDIAEGYSVSREKKESFPLTVTSAQKNPTAFYLCATRDRTYSNQPQHFGDGTRLSIL.